The 6 T cell receptor beta chains in this list originate from one sample, sequenced in a study of response to subunit inactivated influenza vaccine. One entry per CDR3 protein, called by TCRdb with MiXCR from the RT-PCR reads. The sample consists of approximately 730,000 distinct CDR3 sequences, 11% to 15% of them appearing once. This specimen consisted of PBMCs from blood, obtained 14 days before vaccination. These receptors all come from a man in his fifties or sixties who received an inactivated influenza vaccine.

The chain recombines TRBV6-5 with TRBJ2-3; 9 bases line up with TRBD2. CDR3 length: 12 amino acids. V lost 7 bases and J lost 9; bases outside the gene matches: 5. Germline CDR1 reads MNHEY; CDR2 reads SVGAGI. The CDR3 reads CASTSSGGTQYF. CDR3 sequence (DNA): TGTGCCAGCACTTCAAGCGGGGGGACGCAGTATTTT.

This clonotype was observed at least ten times. This chain joins TRBV28 and TRBJ2-1; 9 bases line up with TRBD2. Trimming cost V 5 bases and J 13 bases; bases outside gene matches: 9. This CDR3 is built from 13 residues. CDR1 and CDR2 (germline): MDHEN, SYDVKM. The CDR3 nucleotides are TGTGCCAGCAGTCTTATTAGGACTAGCGAACAGTTCTTC. Translation: CASSLIRTSEQFF.

The genes are TRBV20-1 and TRBJ2-5; 10 positions match TRBD2. In germline, CDR1 is DFQATT, CDR2 SNEGSKA (reference sequence). The CDR3 has 16 residues. Trimming at V came to 3 bases and at J to 5 bases, leaving 12 bases not matched to a gene. The CDR3 nucleotides are TGCAGTGCTAGGTTGCCTTCAAGCGGGAGGGCGGAGACCCAGTACTTC. Encoded protein: CSARLPSSGRAETQYF.

The gene calls are TRBV27 and TRBJ2-7; 7 bases are a match to TRBD2. The CDR3 spans 15 residues. Trimming at V came to 3 bases and at J to 2 bases, leaving 7 bases not matched to a gene. In germline, CDR1 is MNHEY, CDR2 SMNVEV (reference sequence). The CDR3 DNA reads TGTGCCAGCAGTTTCTCTAGCGGCCAAACCTACGAGCAGTACTTC. Protein sequence: CASSFSSGQTYEQYF.

The gene calls are TRBV6-2 or TRBV6-3 and TRBJ1-2; TRBD1 is a possible D gene (5 bases). Germline loops: CDR1 MNHEY, CDR2 SVGEGT. Trimming left V 5 bases short and J 4 bases short, with 17 bases between. This CDR3 is built from 15 residues. CDR3 protein: CASSPPGRRFYGYTF. In DNA form, the CDR3 reads TGTGCCAGCAGTCCACCGGGACGGAGATTCTATGGCTACACCTTC.

The chain is built from TRBV12-3 or TRBV12-4 and TRBJ1-4; D unclear. The V end was cut by 7 bases, the J end by 6 bases, with 18 bases between. The CDR3 covers 15 residues. CDR3 in DNA: TGTGCCAGCACCGAAGCCGGGAGCGCTTATGAAAAACTGTTTTTT. It is translated as CASTEAGSAYEKLFF.